The 30 T cell receptor beta chains reported below all come from one sample, sequenced in a study of T cells in Graves' hyperthyroidism and ophthalmopathy. TCR beta CDR3 regions were amplified from RNA. The HTBI primer set drove a first-round RT-PCR of the TCR CDR3. One entry per CDR3 protein results from TCRdb running MiXCR on the multiplex PCR reads. The repertoire has under 300,000 distinct CDR3 sequences, roughly an eighth of them found once; the top ten carry 7.9%. The sequencing sample was made of blood. The origin of the receptors is a woman aged 40 to 49 with Graves' hyperthyroidism.

This clonotype was picked up many times. The V call is TRBV5-8, the J call TRBJ2-3; D perhaps matches TRBD2 (6 bases). Trimming shortened V by 5 bases and J by 0 bases, and 10 bases separated the two germline ends. Germline V gene lookup returns CDR1 SGHTS and CDR2 YDEGEE. The CDR3 has 14 residues. In nucleotides, the CDR3 is TGTGCCAGCAGGGGGACTGCCAGCACAGATACGCAGTATTTT. This sequence encodes CASRGTASTDTQYF.

This clonotype has ten or more counts. The rearrangement joins TRBV7-9 to TRBJ2-3; D perhaps matches TRBD2 (6 bases). The CDR3 covers 16 residues. Germline V gene data show CDR1 as SEHNR and CDR2 as FQNEAQ (reference sequence). The V end lost 5 bases, the J end lost 6 bases, and 21 bases lay between the germline ends. The CDR3 protein is CASSTTGTQPRDTQYF. In DNA, the CDR3 is TGTGCCAGCAGCACAACCGGGACTCAACCGCGGGATACGCAGTATTTT.

V and J are TRBV7-2 and TRBJ2-2; no definite D call. V dropped 5 bases and J dropped 0 bases, with 10 bases sitting between them. Germline V gene data show CDR1 as SGHTA and CDR2 as FQGNSA. There are 15 residues in the CDR3. CDR3 residues: CASSLRTPNTGELFF. For the CDR3, the DNA is TGTGCCAGCAGCCTAAGGACCCCGAACACCGGGGAGCTGTTTTTT. Filled out from reference TRBV7-2 and TRBJ2-2, the complete variable domain reads GAGVSQSPSNKVTEKGKDVELRCDPISGHTALYWYRQSLGQGLEFLIYFQGNSAPDKSGLPSDRFSAERTGGSVSTLTIQRTQQEDSAVYLCASSLRTPNTGELFFGEGSRLTVL.

This clonotype has at least ten counts. The genes are TRBV20-1 and TRBJ2-7; the match to TRBD2 covers 8 bases. Germline assignment: CDR1 DFQATT and CDR2 SNEGSKA (reference sequence). The CDR3 has 13 amino acids. J was trimmed by 6 bases and V by 1 base; bases with no gene match: 5. Here the CDR3 reads CSARAGGPGEQYF. The DNA of the CDR3 is TGCAGTGCTAGAGCGGGAGGGCCGGGCGAGCAGTACTTC.

The table lists this clonotype with many counts. The CDR3 sequence is CASATDRGFTGELFF. CDR3 in DNA: TGTGCCAGCGCGACCGACAGGGGCTTCACCGGGGAGCTGTTTTTT. This chain uses TRBV7-9 with TRBJ2-2, with 8 nucleotides matching TRBD1. Germline values: CDR1 SEHNR, CDR2 FQNEAQ (reference sequence). The CDR3 length is 15 residues. Trimming at V came to 8 bases and at J to 4 bases, leaving 9 bases not matched to a gene.

This clonotype was found many times. This chain uses TRBV15 with TRBJ2-5; D is unclear. Trimming removed 3 bases from V and 5 bases from J, with 10 bases in between. Germline lookup yields CDR1 LNHNV and CDR2 YYDKDF (reference sequence). The CDR3 extends over 13 amino acids. The chain's CDR3 is CATSRDPGETQYF. Written as DNA, the CDR3 is TGTGCCACCAGCAGGGATCCTGGGGAGACCCAGTACTTC.

The V call is TRBV12-3 or TRBV12-4, the J call TRBJ2-7, with TRBD1 matching over 8 bases. The length of the CDR3 is 15 residues. V was clipped by 6 bases and J by 5 bases; unmatched bases: 12. Here the CDR3 reads CASSKPGQGTHEQYF. In nucleotides, the CDR3 is TGTGCCAGCAGCAAACCCGGACAGGGTACCCACGAGCAGTACTTC.

The J gene is TRBJ2-1, the V gene TRBV24-1; 7 bases agree with TRBD2. The junction had 10 bases not matched to a gene; V was cut back by 9 bases and J by 6 bases. The germline V gene encodes CDR1 KGHDR and CDR2 SFDVKD. This CDR3 has 14 residues. CDR3 sequence: CATGGGLSGNEQFF. The CDR3, as DNA: TGTGCCACCGGGGGGGGGTTATCGGGCAATGAGCAGTTCTTC.

This clonotype was seen many times. DNA for the CDR3: TGTGCCTGGAGTCCTCAGGTGCTAGCCAAAAACATTCAGTACTTC. It yields the protein CAWSPQVLAKNIQYF. The rearrangement uses TRBV30 and TRBJ2-4; D gene ambiguous. Trimming shortened V by 2 bases and J by 0 bases, and 11 bases separated the two germline ends. This CDR3 is 15 amino acids long. Germline V gives CDR1 GTSNPN, CDR2 SVGIG (reference sequence).

This clonotype appeared many times. The chain is built from TRBV28 and TRBJ2-7; 10 bases match TRBD1. The V segment lost 6 bases and the J segment 2 bases; nucleotides outside the gene matches: 13. CDR1 and CDR2 from the germline V gene are MDHEN and SYDVKM. This CDR3 spans 17 amino acids. The CDR3 here is CASRGTGTGDLTYEQYF. For the CDR3, the DNA is TGTGCCAGCAGGGGTACCGGGACAGGGGACCTCACCTACGAGCAGTACTTC.

This clonotype has only a few counts. In DNA, the CDR3 is TGTGCTAGTGGTCCCTCAGTTCTGGGGGGCCCAAACAATGAGCAGTTCTTC. It translates to CASGPSVLGGPNNEQFF. J is TRBJ2-1 and V is TRBV12-5; D may be TRBD1 or TRBD2 (6 bases each). The CDR3 spans 17 residues. With 5 bases removed from V and 5 bases from J, the gap between germline ends came to 22 bases. Germline CDR1 is LGHNT and CDR2 is FRNRAP.

This clonotype occurred many times. CDR3 nucleotide sequence: TGTGCCAGCACTCCCGGGACTAGCGACAACACCGGGGAGCTGTTTTTT. Translated: CASTPGTSDNTGELFF. The V call is TRBV27, the J call TRBJ2-2, with 10 bases identical to TRBD2. The CDR3 consists of 16 residues. The ends lost 7 bases at V and 2 bases at J; junction bases unmatched: 7. Germline V gene lookup returns CDR1 MNHEY and CDR2 SMNVEV (reference sequence).

This clonotype was picked up many times. The chain carries TRBV3-1 and TRBJ1-2; the match to TRBD1 covers 12 bases. Germline lookup yields CDR1 LGHDT and CDR2 YNNKEL (reference sequence). This CDR3 has 13 amino acids. J lost 9 bases, V lost 6 bases, and 5 bases had no gene match. CDR3 bases: TGTGCCAGCAGGTCGGGACAGGGGGCTAGCTACACCTTC. It specifies CASRSGQGASYTF.

The sample holds a few counts of this clonotype. J is TRBJ2-2 and V is TRBV7-2; 7 nucleotides match TRBD2. CDR3 length: 15 amino acids. The V gene's germline CDR1 is SGHTA and CDR2 FQGNSA. V was pared by 1 base and J by 4 bases, with 3 bases of the junction left unmatched. Written as DNA, the CDR3 is TGTGCCAGCAGCTTAGGGGGGGGGGGCACCGGGGAGCTGTTTTTT. The encoded protein is CASSLGGGGTGELFF.

This clonotype was picked up many times. The chain recombines TRBV5-1 with TRBJ2-3, with a tentative D call TRBD1 (6 bases). V lost 1 base and J lost 4, with 13 bases in between. Per germline, CDR1 SGHRS and CDR2 YFSETQ. This CDR3 is 15 amino acids long. The CDR3 protein is CASSLMNGGSDTQYF. In DNA form, the CDR3 reads TGCGCCAGCAGCTTGATGAATGGGGGCTCAGATACGCAGTATTTT.

The chain joins TRBV7-9 to TRBJ2-3, with TRBD2 matching 16 bases. In germline, CDR1 is SEHNR, CDR2 FQNEAQ (reference sequence). CDR3 size: 19 residues. Trimming at V came to 5 bases and at J to 4 bases, leaving 12 bases not matched to a gene. The DNA of the CDR3 is TGTGCCAGCAGCCCCCCGGGACTAGCGGGAGGGCCTAGCCCAGATACGCAGTATTTT. Its translation is CASSPPGLAGGPSPDTQYF.

This clonotype was seen at least ten times. J is TRBJ1-1 and V is TRBV7-9, with 7 bases that match TRBD1. J lost 4 bases, V lost 5 bases, and 13 bases had no gene match. This CDR3 comprises 16 residues. Germline V CDR1 and CDR2: SEHNR, FQNEAQ (reference sequence). CDR3 in amino acids: CASSAHRQGVGTEAFF. DNA for the CDR3: TGTGCCAGCAGCGCGCATCGACAGGGCGTGGGCACTGAAGCTTTCTTT.

This clonotype has ten or more counts. This chain joins TRBV12-3 or TRBV12-4 and TRBJ1-5; weak D call: TRBD1 (5 bases). The V gene lost 5 bases and the J gene lost 0 bases, with 11 bases spanning the gap. The CDR3 consists of 15 residues. The CDR3 here is CASSRVGDSNQPQHF. The CDR3 DNA sequence: TGTGCCAGCAGTCGGGTGGGGGATAGCAATCAGCCCCAGCATTTT.

This clonotype was picked up many times. This chain links TRBV27 with TRBJ2-5, with D perhaps matching TRBD1 (5 bases). The length of the CDR3 is 14 residues. Germline CDR1 MNHEY, CDR2 SMNVEV (reference sequence). V was shortened by 4 bases and J by 4 bases, with 13 bases between the two germline ends. The CDR3 coding sequence is TGTGCCAGCAGTTGGGGCCCAAACCGAGAGACCCAGTACTTC. It is translated as CASSWGPNRETQYF.

This clonotype was seen a few times. The rearrangement joins TRBV7-9 to TRBJ2-2; 10 bases line up with TRBD2. The CDR3 consists of 16 residues. The junction had 7 bases not matched to a gene; V was cut back by 4 bases and J by 5 bases. Germline V CDR1 and CDR2: SEHNR, FQNEAQ (reference sequence). The CDR3 nucleotides are TGTGCCAGCAGCTCGCTCACTAGCGGGGTTACCGGGGAGCTGTTTTTT. Residues: CASSSLTSGVTGELFF.

This clonotype was recorded at least ten times. The V gene is TRBV6-1, the J gene TRBJ2-2, with D possibly being TRBD1 or TRBD2 (5 bases each). CDR3 length: 17 residues. Trimming cost V 5 bases and J 0 bases, with 16 bases left between them. Germline CDR1 MNHNS, CDR2 SASEGT. CDR3 protein: CASSKTRDRPNTGELFF. The CDR3 region has the DNA TGTGCCAGCAGTAAAACCCGGGACCGACCGAACACCGGGGAGCTGTTTTTT.

This clonotype was counted many times. J is TRBJ2-7 and V is TRBV2; D is perhaps TRBD2 (5 bases). CDR3 length equals 13 residues. V gave up 10 bases and J gave up 1 base, with 14 bases separating them. Per germline, CDR1 SNHLY and CDR2 FYNNEI. The CDR3 region is CATKREQSYEQYF. The DNA of the CDR3 is TGTGCCACAAAAAGGGAGCAATCCTACGAGCAGTACTTC.

This clonotype was counted at least ten times. The rearrangement links TRBV14 to TRBJ1-1; D gene ambiguous. The CDR3 runs 16 residues. Germline CDR1 reads SGHDN; CDR2 reads FVKESK. V was trimmed by 7 bases and J by 0 bases, leaving 18 bases between them. The CDR3 loop reads CASTHRVTNLNTEAFF. CDR3 nucleotide sequence: TGTGCCAGCACCCACCGGGTAACTAATTTGAACACTGAAGCTTTCTTT.

This clonotype has a handful of counts. The chain is built from TRBV7-3 and TRBJ1-6, with unresolved D. V gave up 8 bases and J gave up 4 bases, with 9 bases separating them. Germline V lookup: CDR1 SGHTA, CDR2 FQGTGA. The CDR3 consists of 13 residues. The CDR3 sequence: CASGRLYNSPLHF. CDR3 coding DNA: TGTGCCAGCGGGCGCTTGTATAATTCACCCCTCCACTTT.

This clonotype was seen many times. The J gene is TRBJ1-1, the V gene TRBV20-1; a possible D gene is TRBD1 (5 bases). V lost 3 bases and J lost 6, with 29 bases in between. The germline gives CDR1 DFQATT, CDR2 SNEGSKA (reference sequence). The CDR3 contains 18 residues. Written as DNA, the CDR3 is TGCAGTGCTAGCCCGAGTATAGAGGGGCGCCTTAGGGTGGCTGAAGCTTTCTTT. It specifies CSASPSIEGRLRVAEAFF.

This clonotype has at least ten counts. The rearrangement joins TRBV20-1 to TRBJ2-7; 8 bases are shared with TRBD1. The CDR3 runs 14 residues. CDR1 is DFQATT, CDR2 SNEGSKA, per germline (reference sequence). V shed 7 bases and J 3 bases; nucleotides not matched to a gene: 11. The CDR3 sequence is CSGYPGQGFYEQYF. The CDR3 DNA reads as TGCAGTGGATATCCCGGACAGGGTTTCTACGAGCAGTACTTC.

This clonotype came up many times. V and J are TRBV2 and TRBJ2-3, with 7 bases lining up with TRBD2. The V and J ends lost 6 bases and 10 bases, in that order; junction bases with no gene match: 10. Germline loops: CDR1 SNHLY, CDR2 FYNNEI. The CDR3 sequence is 13 residues long. The CDR3 nucleotides read TGTGCCAGCAGCCTCTCTAAAGGGAGGGCGCAGTATTTT. Amino acids: CASSLSKGRAQYF.

V is TRBV19 and J is TRBJ1-2, with D perhaps matching TRBD1 (5 bases). CDR1 is LNHDA, CDR2 SQIVND, per germline (reference sequence). The CDR3 is 12 amino acids. The V and J ends lost 3 bases and 9 bases respectively, with 11 bases between them. The DNA for the CDR3 is TGTGCCAGTAGTATGGCTGGGACTAGCTACACCTTC. Residues: CASSMAGTSYTF.

This clonotype was observed a handful of times. This rearrangement joins TRBV29-1 to TRBJ2-7; D tentatively reads TRBD1 or TRBD2 (5 bases each). The CDR3 has 12 amino acids. CDR1 and CDR2 (germline): SQVTM, ANQGSEA. Trimming took 5 bases from V and 3 from J, leaving 11 bases between them. CDR3 region: CSVLGDDYEQYF. CDR3 bases: TGCAGCGTTCTGGGGGACGACTACGAGCAGTACTTC.

This clonotype was seen many times. The chain carries TRBV2 and TRBJ2-7; the match to TRBD2 covers 7 bases. This CDR3 contains 14 residues. Looked up from germline, CDR1 is SNHLY and CDR2 is FYNNEI. The ends lost 5 bases at V and 5 bases at J; junction bases unmatched: 9. CDR3 in DNA: TGTGCCAGCAGTCCGACTAGCCAGGTCCACGAGCAGTACTTC. Its translation: CASSPTSQVHEQYF. Supplemented by reference TRBV2 and TRBJ2-7, the full variable domain reads EPEVTQTPSHQVTQMGQEVILRCVPISNHLYFYWYRQILGQKVEFLVSFYNNEISEKSEIFDDQFSVERPDGSNFTLKIRSTKLEDSAMYFCASSPTSQVHEQYFGPGTRLTVT.